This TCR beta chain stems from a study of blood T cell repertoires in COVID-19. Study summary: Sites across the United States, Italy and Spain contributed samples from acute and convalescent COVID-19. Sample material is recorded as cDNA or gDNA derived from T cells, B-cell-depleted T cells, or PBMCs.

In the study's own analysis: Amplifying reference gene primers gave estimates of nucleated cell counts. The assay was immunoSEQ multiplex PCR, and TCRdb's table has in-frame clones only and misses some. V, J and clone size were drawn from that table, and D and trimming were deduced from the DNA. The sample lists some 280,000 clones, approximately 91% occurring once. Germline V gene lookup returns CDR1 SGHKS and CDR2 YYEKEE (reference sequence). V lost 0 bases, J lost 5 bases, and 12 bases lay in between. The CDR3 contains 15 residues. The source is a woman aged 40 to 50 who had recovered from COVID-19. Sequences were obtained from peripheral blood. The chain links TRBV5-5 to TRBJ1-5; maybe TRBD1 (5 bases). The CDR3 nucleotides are TGTGCCAGCAGCTTGGGGGGCCCGACCGATCAGCCCCAGCATTTT. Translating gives CASSLGGPTDQPQHF.